Presented here are 25 T cell receptor beta chains from one specimen sequenced in a study of response to subunit inactivated influenza vaccine (dated by TCRdb to the late 2010s). The library was produced with RT-PCR. The instrument was an Illumina HiSeq 2500. TCRdb reprocessing: public reads trimmed at Q25 with fastp, clones called with MiXCR, in-frame beta chains kept. Identical CDR3 proteins give one entry, which carries the most common genes and DNA. The sample table records around 530,000 distinct CDR3 sequences; approximately 15% of these occur just once. Of the sample, less than 4% falls within the top ten clones. The source material was CD4+ T cells sorted from PBMCs, sampled around 25 months after vaccination. These receptors all stem from a man aged 45-69 years who received an inactivated influenza vaccine. Donor details come from another sample of the same person, matched by shared clones.

The chain carries TRBV28 and TRBJ2-7; no definite D call. Trimming shortened V by 4 bases and J by 7 bases, and 11 bases separated the two germline ends. This CDR3 contains 12 residues. The germline gives CDR1 MDHEN, CDR2 SYDVKM. In DNA, the CDR3 is TGTGCCAGCAGTTCAATCTTTAAGGAGCAGTACTTC. As protein: CASSSIFKEQYF.

The genes are TRBV2 and TRBJ1-2, with D tentatively TRBD1 (6 bases). The germline gives CDR1 SNHLY, CDR2 FYNNEI. V was cut by 6 bases and J by 4 bases, with 12 bases left in between. The CDR3 sequence is 13 residues long. The CDR3 DNA follows: TGTGCCAGCAGGGGGGGGCTCTTCTATGGCTACACCTTC. Protein sequence: CASRGGLFYGYTF.

DNA of the CDR3: TGTGCCAGCAGTTTCAGCGGGAGGGCCCAGGACGAGCAGTACTTC. Amino acid sequence: CASSFSGRAQDEQYF. The chain is built from TRBV12-3 or TRBV12-4 and TRBJ2-7; TRBD2 matches 10 bases. This CDR3 contains 15 residues. Trimming at V came to 3 bases and at J to 5 bases, leaving 7 bases not matched to a gene.

The chain has TRBV5-1 and TRBJ1-1; TRBD1 might be the D (5 bases). The germline V gene encodes CDR1 SGHRS and CDR2 YFSETQ. This CDR3 spans 13 amino acids. V was pared by 2 bases and J by 6 bases, with 11 bases between. This CDR3 reads CASSFSGIAEAFF. The CDR3 DNA follows: TGCGCCAGCAGCTTTTCAGGGATCGCTGAAGCTTTCTTT.

The table lists this clonotype with a few counts. This chain uses TRBV7-6 with TRBJ2-7, with a possible D match to TRBD2 (5 bases). Germline V gene sequence: CDR1 SGHVS, CDR2 FNYEAQ. This CDR3 spans 16 amino acids. V lost 1 base, J lost 1 base, and 14 bases lay in between. In nucleotides, the CDR3 is TGTGCCAGCAGCTTAGGAGGTAGCGCCGGATCCTACGAGCAGTACTTC. Amino acids: CASSLGGSAGSYEQYF.

This chain connects TRBV27 to TRBJ2-3; TRBD2 is a possible D gene (5 bases). This CDR3 region has 15 residues. Germline CDR1 and CDR2: MNHEY and SMNVEV (reference sequence). V lost 5 bases, J lost 7 bases, and 19 bases lay in between. The CDR3 here is CASSPLGSQVNTQYF. The DNA of the CDR3 is TGTGCCAGCAGTCCATTAGGGAGTCAAGTTAATACGCAGTATTTT.

This chain links TRBV20-1 with TRBJ2-5, with D maybe TRBD2 (5 bases). Germline-derived CDR1 and CDR2 are DFQATT and SNEGSKA (reference sequence). The CDR3 loop spans 15 amino acids. V shed 0 bases and J shed 2 bases, with 13 bases lying between them. CDR3 sequence: CSARDTNSGQETQYF. The DNA of the CDR3 is TGCAGTGCTAGAGATACTAATTCGGGACAAGAGACCCAGTACTTC.

This clonotype has a count of ten or more. The chain has TRBV7-8 and TRBJ2-2; TRBD1 is a possible D gene (6 bases). This CDR3 contains 17 residues. With 3 bases removed from V and 2 bases from J, the gap between germline ends came to 16 bases. Germline V gene sequence: CDR1 SGHVS, CDR2 FQNEAQ. Here the CDR3 reads CASSFYSGTHNTGELFF. Here the CDR3 DNA reads TGTGCCAGCAGCTTTTATTCCGGGACACATAACACCGGGGAGCTGTTTTTT.

This clonotype has just a few counts. The chain recombines TRBV20-1 with TRBJ2-1, with 10 bases matching TRBD1. Germline V gene sequence: CDR1 DFQATT, CDR2 SNEGSKA (reference sequence). V gave up 6 bases and J gave up 7 bases; unmatched junction bases: 9. CDR3 length: 14 amino acids. CDR3 region: CSAGRGTGVNEQFF. The CDR3 DNA sequence: TGCAGTGCCGGAAGGGGGACAGGGGTGAATGAGCAGTTCTTC.

This clonotype was counted a few times. The V and J genes are TRBV5-5 and TRBJ2-7; perhaps TRBD1 as D (6 bases). CDR3 length: 14 residues. Germline V lookup: CDR1 SGHKS, CDR2 YYEKEE (reference sequence). V was shortened by 3 bases and J by 0 bases, with 10 bases between the two germline ends. In DNA form, the CDR3 reads TGTGCCAGCAGCTGGGGACACTCCTCCTACGAGCAGTACTTC. Protein sequence: CASSWGHSSYEQYF.

DNA of the CDR3: TGCAGTGCTAGTCTAGCGGGAGTCGAAAACATTCAGTACTTC. The encoded protein is CSASLAGVENIQYF. The chain uses TRBV20-1 and TRBJ2-4, with TRBD2 identical over 10 bases. There are 14 residues in the CDR3. The trim removed 3 bases at V and 5 bases at J, leaving 4 bases unmatched. The germline CDR1 and CDR2 sequences are DFQATT and SNEGSKA (reference sequence).

The sample holds a few counts of this clonotype. V usage is TRBV28 and J usage is TRBJ2-1; 13 nucleotides line up with TRBD2. V was pared by 6 bases and J by 3 bases, with 5 bases of the junction left unmatched. The CDR3 runs 16 residues. From germline, CDR1 is MDHEN and CDR2 SYDVKM. Here the CDR3 reads CASSRTSGGLYNEQFF. The CDR3 nucleotides are TGTGCCAGCAGCAGGACTAGCGGGGGACTCTACAATGAGCAGTTCTTC.

The chain joins TRBV18 to TRBJ2-7, with no clear D. This CDR3 is 15 amino acids long. V was cut by 3 bases and J by 5 bases, with 17 bases left in between. Germline V gene data show CDR1 as KGHSH and CDR2 as LQKENI. The CDR3 DNA reads TGTGCCAGCTCACCCTTTAGGCAGGAAAACAACGAGCAGTACTTC. It encodes CASSPFRQENNEQYF.

The V call is TRBV3-1, the J call TRBJ2-7; D gene uncertain. The CDR3 has 14 amino acids. The V gene's germline CDR1 is LGHDT and CDR2 YNNKEL (reference sequence). Between the trimmed V and J ends, which lost 1 base and 4 bases, there was a span of 11 bases. CDR3 nucleotide sequence: TGTGCCAGCAGCCAAGCCCCCACTTTATACGAGCAGTACTTC. Translating gives CASSQAPTLYEQYF.

This chain uses TRBV19 with TRBJ2-6, with 7 bases identical to TRBD1. V shed 3 bases, J shed 2 bases, and the junction held 4 bases outside the gene matches. CDR1 and CDR2 from the germline V gene are LNHDA and SQIVND (reference sequence). The CDR3 runs 16 residues. DNA for the CDR3: TGTGCCAGTAGTATCCTCCAGGGGGCTGGGGCCAACGTCCTGACTTTC. Protein: CASSILQGAGANVLTF.

This sequence joins TRBV20-1 and TRBJ2-3; unclear D gene. The CDR3 has 12 amino acids. Trimming stripped 7 bases from V and 2 bases from J, with 10 bases between. The V gene's germline CDR1 is DFQATT and CDR2 SNEGSKA (reference sequence). The CDR3 region has the DNA TGCAGTGGGGTGGGAAACACAGATACGCAGTATTTT. This encodes CSGVGNTDTQYF.

The J gene is TRBJ2-7, the V gene TRBV11-2; D possibly corresponds to TRBD1 (6 bases). Trimming removed 6 bases at V and 0 bases at J, with 12 bases between. The germline V gene encodes CDR1 SGHAT and CDR2 FQNNGV. This CDR3 spans 14 amino acids. In nucleotides, the CDR3 is TGTGCCAGCAGACGGACAGCCATCTCCTACGAGCAGTACTTC. The encoded protein is CASRRTAISYEQYF.

This clonotype was picked up many times. The genes are TRBV10-3 and TRBJ2-5; D is uncertain. The CDR3 extends over 20 amino acids. Germline loops: CDR1 ENHRY, CDR2 SYGVKD. V shed 0 bases and J shed 5 bases, with 28 bases lying between them. The CDR3 loop reads CAISESSGAANWYFGETQYF. The CDR3 DNA follows: TGTGCCATCAGTGAGTCGTCAGGTGCTGCCAATTGGTACTTCGGGGAGACCCAGTACTTC.

The sample holds many counts of this clonotype. This sequence joins TRBV6-1 and TRBJ2-1; 7 bases agree with TRBD2. The CDR3 length is 14 residues. V lost 5 bases, J lost 9 bases, and 10 bases stayed unmatched. The germline gives CDR1 MNHNS, CDR2 SASEGT. Here the CDR3 DNA reads TGTGCCAGCAGTCGCCTAGCGGAGGGGACTGAGCAGTTCTTC. Translated: CASSRLAEGTEQFF.

This clonotype appeared a few times. The rearrangement joins TRBV7-6 to TRBJ2-1; 9 nucleotides match TRBD1. Germline values: CDR1 SGHVS, CDR2 FNYEAQ. With 0 bases clipped from V and 7 bases from J, the junction kept 7 bases outside the gene matches. The CDR3 covers 16 residues. CDR3 protein: CASSLAGTGTRNEQFF. In DNA, the CDR3 is TGTGCCAGCAGCTTAGCCGGGACAGGGACAAGGAATGAGCAGTTCTTC.

The table lists this clonotype with many counts. The chain combines TRBV28 with TRBJ2-1; 9 bases line up with TRBD1. V was clipped by 3 bases and J by 5 bases; unmatched bases: 5. The length of the CDR3 is 15 residues. Germline values: CDR1 MDHEN, CDR2 SYDVKM. CDR3 region: CASSLSGTGNNEQFF. In DNA, the CDR3 is TGTGCCAGCAGTTTGTCCGGGACAGGGAACAATGAGCAGTTCTTC.

The J gene is TRBJ2-7, the V gene TRBV7-9; perhaps TRBD1 as D (5 bases). The ends were cut back, 3 bases at V and 0 bases at J, with 9 bases in the middle. The CDR3 runs 14 residues. Germline V CDR1 and CDR2: SEHNR, FQNEAQ (reference sequence). In DNA, the CDR3 is TGTGCCAGCAGCTTGGGGCTAGGCTCCTACGAGCAGTACTTC. Translation gives CASSLGLGSYEQYF.

The chain recombines TRBV7-8 with TRBJ2-3; D ambiguous. The CDR3 contains 15 residues. The germline V and J ends were trimmed by 1 base and 0 bases, with 8 bases remaining between them. Germline-derived CDR1 and CDR2 are SGHVS and FQNEAQ. The CDR3 bases are TGTGCCAGCAGCTTAGGGTCATCTAGCACAGATACGCAGTATTTT. Translating gives CASSLGSSSTDTQYF.

This chain joins TRBV6-2 or TRBV6-3 and TRBJ2-7, with 12 nucleotides matching TRBD2. The V and J ends lost 2 bases and 4 bases, in that order; junction bases with no gene match: 3. Germline V gene sequence: CDR1 MNHEY, CDR2 SVGEGT. The CDR3 is 15 residues long. CDR3 in DNA: TGTGCCAGCAGTTACCCGACTAGCGGGGGATACGAGCAGTACTTC. Protein product: CASSYPTSGGYEQYF.

CDR3 residues: CASSPRTLAGGEQYF. CDR3 bases: TGTGCCAGCAGCCCCCGAACACTAGCGGGAGGGGAGCAGTACTTC. V gene TRBV7-8 combines with J gene TRBJ2-7, with 13 bases that match TRBD2. CDR1 SGHVS and CDR2 FQNEAQ come from the germline V gene. The CDR3 consists of 15 residues. The junction had 8 bases not matched to a gene; V was cut back by 5 bases and J by 7 bases.